The 30 T cell receptor beta chains listed next were all sequenced from one sample in a study of T cell repertoires in cytomegalovirus infection. TCRdb re-called the reads with MiXCR, one entry per CDR3 protein. The data show 480,000 or so distinct CDR3 sequences, over 9% seen once. Specimen: PBMCs. These receptors originate from a human donor in good health (CMV status not recorded). Some clones in this sample may be carry-over from other donors' samples.

This clonotype was counted many times. The J gene is TRBJ1-4, the V gene TRBV6-5; unclear D gene. Germline CDR1 MNHEY, CDR2 SVGAGI. V lost 2 bases, J lost 4 bases, and 8 bases lay in between. This CDR3 contains 14 residues. The CDR3 reads CASSYGRINEKLFF. CDR3 in DNA: TGTGCCAGCAGTTACGGCCGGATTAATGAAAAACTGTTTTTT.

This clonotype appeared many times. V usage is TRBV7-2 and J usage is TRBJ2-5; D is undetermined. V lost 8 bases and J lost 4, with 20 bases in between. The CDR3 sequence is 15 residues long. Germline CDR1 is SGHTA and CDR2 is FQGNSA. The CDR3, as DNA: TGTGCCAGCGAACGGAAAGCCTTGTCCGGAGAGACCCAGTACTTC. This codes for CASERKALSGETQYF.

The sample holds one count of this clonotype. The V and J genes are TRBV5-4 and TRBJ2-3; D is ambiguous. Germline CDR1 SGHNT, CDR2 YYREEE (reference sequence). Trimming cost V 1 base and J 0 bases, with 9 bases left between them. The CDR3 is 15 residues long. The CDR3, as DNA: TGTGCCAGCAGCTTGAAAGGGTCTAGCACAGATACGCAGTATTTT. It specifies CASSLKGSSTDTQYF.

V is TRBV27 and J is TRBJ2-4, with 12 bases lining up with TRBD2. V was pared by 4 bases and J by 11 bases, with 15 bases of the junction left unmatched. The CDR3 sequence is 17 residues long. CDR1 is MNHEY and CDR2 is SMNVEV in the germline V gene (reference sequence). CDR3 loop: CASSSLGASGRAGVQYF. CDR3 DNA sequence: TGTGCCAGCAGTTCCCTGGGAGCTAGCGGGAGGGCCGGGGTTCAGTACTTC.

This clonotype has a count of ten or more. The chain joins TRBV7-9 to TRBJ2-7, with D possibly matching TRBD1 (6 bases). This CDR3 has 18 amino acids. The V end was cut by 5 bases, the J end by 0 bases, with 23 bases between. CDR1 is SEHNR, CDR2 FQNEAQ, per germline (reference sequence). The chain's CDR3 is CASSPLKSTGTPSYEQYF. The CDR3 nucleotides are TGTGCCAGCAGCCCCCTTAAGAGCACAGGGACCCCCTCCTACGAGCAGTACTTC.

This clonotype was counted at least ten times. This chain links TRBV19 with TRBJ2-1; 9 bases line up with TRBD2. The CDR3 consists of 16 residues. V dropped 4 bases and J dropped 8; count of bases not matched to a gene: 12. The V gene's germline CDR1 is LNHDA and CDR2 SQIVND (reference sequence). The CDR3 protein is CASSTSPIRLADEQFF. DNA of the CDR3: TGTGCCAGTAGTACATCCCCCATAAGACTAGCGGATGAGCAGTTCTTC.

This chain links TRBV19 with TRBJ1-5, with 8 bases that match TRBD1. The CDR3 covers 13 residues. The germline gives CDR1 LNHDA, CDR2 SQIVND (reference sequence). The V segment lost 8 bases and the J segment 5 bases; nucleotides outside the gene matches: 5. CDR3 sequence: CASDQTGDQPQHF. DNA of the CDR3: TGTGCCAGTGACCAGACAGGGGATCAGCCCCAGCATTTT. Full variable domain (outside the CDR3, taken from reference TRBV19 and TRBJ1-5): DGGITQSPKYLFRKEGQNVTLSCEQNLNHDAMYWYRQDPGQGLRLIYYSQIVNDFQKGDIAEGYSVSREKKESFPLTVTSAQKNPTAFYLCASDQTGDQPQHFGDGTRLSIL.

This clonotype was counted ten times or more. The CDR3 DNA sequence: TGCAGCGTGGGGGACAACCAAGAGACCCAGTACTTC. It specifies CSVGDNQETQYF. V is TRBV29-1 and J is TRBJ2-5, with D possibly matching TRBD1 (6 bases). Trimming stripped 6 bases from V and 0 bases from J, with 8 bases between. The germline CDR1 and CDR2 sequences are SQVTM and ANQGSEA. The CDR3 sequence is 12 residues long.

This clonotype occurred many times. CDR3 coding DNA: TGTGCCAGCAGCTCAAAAAGGGGGAGCCCCTACGAGCAGTACTTC. Amino acid sequence: CASSSKRGSPYEQYF. The chain employs TRBV7-2 and TRBJ2-7; possibly TRBD1 for D (6 bases). The CDR3 consists of 15 residues. V lost 4 bases, J lost 2 bases, and 15 bases lay in between. Looked up from germline, CDR1 is SGHTA and CDR2 is FQGNSA.

This clonotype has a handful of counts. The gene calls are TRBV7-8 and TRBJ1-4; tentative D call: TRBD1 (5 bases). Looked up from germline, CDR1 is SGHVS and CDR2 is FQNEAQ. The CDR3 length is 13 residues. The V and J ends lost 10 bases and 5 bases respectively, with 14 bases between them. CDR3 amino acids: CATSGTINEKLFF. Here the CDR3 DNA reads TGTGCCACCTCCGGGACGATCAATGAAAAACTGTTTTTT.

The V gene is TRBV12-3 or TRBV12-4, the J gene TRBJ2-1, with D unresolved. With 6 bases removed from V and 6 bases from J, the gap between germline ends came to 21 bases. The CDR3 has 16 amino acids. The CDR3 here is CASSPPWAVFGNEQFF. CDR3 nucleotides: TGTGCCAGCAGCCCCCCGTGGGCTGTATTCGGCAATGAGCAGTTCTTC.

This clonotype was seen repeatedly, ten times or more. V is TRBV10-3 and J is TRBJ2-1; 10 positions match TRBD1. This CDR3 is 12 amino acids long. Germline V lookup: CDR1 ENHRY, CDR2 SYGVKD. Losses at the gene ends were 4 bases for V and 14 bases for J; bases not matched to a gene: 5. The CDR3 bases are TGTGCCATCAGTGCGCCGGGACAGGGGAAGTTCTTC. Translated, it gives CAISAPGQGKFF.

This chain uses TRBV10-2 with TRBJ2-7; D might be TRBD2 (5 bases). V dropped 6 bases and J dropped 4 bases, with 13 bases sitting between them. This CDR3 has 13 amino acids. Germline loops: CDR1 WSHSY, CDR2 SAAADI. CDR3 bases: TGCGCCAGCAGGGGGATCGGGGAATACGAGCAGTACTTC. It specifies CASRGIGEYEQYF.

V usage is TRBV5-1 and J usage is TRBJ1-2; TRBD1 agrees at 10 bases. CDR1 is SGHRS, CDR2 YFSETQ, per germline. V was clipped by 2 bases and J by 4 bases; unmatched bases: 5. This CDR3 spans 15 amino acids. CDR3 sequence reads: CASSFRDRGSYGYTF. The CDR3 DNA reads as TGCGCCAGCAGCTTCCGGGACAGGGGAAGCTATGGCTACACCTTC.

This clonotype was observed at least ten times. The rearrangement uses TRBV7-8 and TRBJ2-1, with TRBD2 matching over 11 bases. Germline assignment: CDR1 SGHVS and CDR2 FQNEAQ. Germline trimming cut 2 bases from V and 2 bases from J; bases unmatched to any gene: 11. The CDR3 has 19 residues. Here the CDR3 DNA reads TGTGCCAGCAGCTTACTAGCGGGAGGAACCGTCGCTGCCTACAATGAGCAGTTCTTC. Translating gives CASSLLAGGTVAAYNEQFF.

This clonotype has a count of ten or more. This rearrangement joins TRBV30 to TRBJ2-2, with TRBD2 as a possible D gene (5 bases). The CDR3 has 15 residues. The germline CDR1 and CDR2 sequences are GTSNPN and SVGIG (reference sequence). V was clipped by 2 bases and J by 5 bases, with 15 bases between them. The CDR3 is CAWSPDPSGTGELFF. DNA of the CDR3: TGTGCCTGGAGTCCCGACCCCTCGGGGACCGGGGAGCTGTTTTTT. The full variable domain, with the rest looked up from reference TRBV30 and TRBJ2-2, is SQTIHQWPATLVQPVGSPLSLECTVEGTSNPNLYWYRQAAGRGLQLLFYSVGIGQISSEVPQNLSASRPQDRQFILSSKKLLLSDSGFYLCAWSPDPSGTGELFFGEGSRLTVL.

At least ten counts were recorded for this clonotype. This chain links TRBV10-3 with TRBJ2-7; perhaps TRBD2 as D (6 bases). Germline V gives CDR1 ENHRY, CDR2 SYGVKD. The CDR3 consists of 17 residues. Trimming pared 3 bases from V and 0 bases from J, leaving 18 bases between. The CDR3 sequence is CAISDGGRAPISYEQYF. CDR3 nucleotide sequence: TGTGCCATCAGTGACGGGGGAAGAGCGCCTATCTCCTACGAGCAGTACTTC.

This clonotype appeared many times. The rearrangement uses TRBV19 and TRBJ2-2, with 8 nucleotides matching TRBD2. The CDR3 is 15 residues long. Germline CDR1 is LNHDA and CDR2 is SQIVND (reference sequence). Trimming at V came to 6 bases and at J to 3 bases, leaving 6 bases not matched to a gene. The CDR3 DNA reads TGTGCCAGTAGAATCGGGGGGGCGTACACCGGGGAGCTGTTTTTT. Translating gives CASRIGGAYTGELFF.

As concerns this clonotype: This sequence may be a read error, since a much larger clone differs from it by one base. The CDR3 is CASSQKGQCPNEKLFF. The CDR3 bases are TGTGCCAGCAGCCAGAAAGGACAGTGTCCAAATGAAAAACTGTTTTTT. The V gene is TRBV14, the J gene TRBJ1-4, with D tentatively TRBD1 (6 bases). The germline V gene encodes CDR1 SGHDN and CDR2 FVKESK. V was cut by 3 bases and J by 5 bases, with 16 bases left in between. The CDR3 length is 16 residues.

This clonotype was counted at least ten times. The chain links TRBV11-2 to TRBJ1-1, with unresolved D. The germline V gene has CDR1 SGHAT and CDR2 FQNNGV. The CDR3 runs 14 residues. Deletions cut 1 base from V and 1 base from J, with 7 bases between. CDR3 sequence: CASSLAYRNTEAFF. DNA of the CDR3: TGTGCCAGCAGCTTAGCTTACAGGAACACTGAAGCTTTCTTT.

The V gene is TRBV29-1, the J gene TRBJ1-2, with D maybe TRBD1 (6 bases). V was shortened by 6 bases and J by 5 bases, with 13 bases between the two germline ends. CDR1 and CDR2 (germline): SQVTM, ANQGSEA. The CDR3 extends over 12 amino acids. The CDR3 sequence is CSVVNREYGYTF. The CDR3 region has the DNA TGCAGCGTCGTTAACAGGGAGTATGGCTACACCTTC.

This clonotype came up a few times. The V call is TRBV18, the J call TRBJ1-4, with no clear D. This CDR3 spans 14 amino acids. Looked up from germline, CDR1 is KGHSH and CDR2 is LQKENI. Trimming shortened V by 5 bases and J by 3 bases, and 10 bases separated the two germline ends. The CDR3 reads CASSAGPSNEKLFF. CDR3 bases: TGTGCCAGCTCAGCCGGGCCTTCTAATGAAAAACTGTTTTTT.

This clonotype was seen many times. The rearrangement links TRBV7-2 to TRBJ2-5, with a weak D call TRBD1 (5 bases). Germline V lookup: CDR1 SGHTA, CDR2 FQGNSA. This CDR3 contains 14 residues. Trimming removed 5 bases from V and 1 base from J, with 11 bases in between. The CDR3 reads CASSPQVSQETQYF. Written as DNA, the CDR3 is TGTGCCAGCAGCCCACAGGTTTCCCAAGAGACCCAGTACTTC. The variable domain in full, completed from reference TRBV7-2 and TRBJ2-5, reads GAGVSQSPSNKVTEKGKDVELRCDPISGHTALYWYRQSLGQGLEFLIYFQGNSAPDKSGLPSDRFSAERTGGSVSTLTIQRTQQEDSAVYLCASSPQVSQETQYFGPGTRLLVL.

Many counts were recorded for this clonotype. The chain uses TRBV7-8 and TRBJ2-5; D not resolved. Germline loops: CDR1 SGHVS, CDR2 FQNEAQ. The CDR3 sequence is 14 residues long. The ends were cut back, 5 bases at V and 5 bases at J, with 15 bases in the middle. CDR3 amino acids: CASSRGRSSETQYF. In nucleotides, the CDR3 is TGTGCCAGCAGCAGAGGACGTTCCTCGGAGACCCAGTACTTC.

This clonotype came up many times. In nucleotides, the CDR3 is TGTGCCAGCAGCCCCAGGACAGGGCTAGGGCGAGGGGCTGAAGCTTTCTTT. Amino acid sequence: CASSPRTGLGRGAEAFF. V is TRBV11-2 and J is TRBJ1-1, with 8 bases identical to TRBD1. The CDR3 consists of 17 residues. Germline V gives CDR1 SGHAT, CDR2 FQNNGV. V lost 5 bases to trimming and J lost 6 bases; unmatched junction nucleotides: 17. The complete variable domain, with remaining parts taken from reference TRBV11-2 and TRBJ1-1, reads EAGVAQSPRYKIIEKRQSVAFWCNPISGHATLYWYQQILGQGPKLLIQFQNNGVVDDSQLPKDRFSAERLKGVDSTLKIQPAKLEDSAVYLCASSPRTGLGRGAEAFFGQGTRLTVV.

The J gene is TRBJ1-4, the V gene TRBV25-1; possible D gene TRBD1, 5 bases. Trimming shortened V by 4 bases and J by 5 bases, and 8 bases separated the two germline ends. The length of the CDR3 is 13 residues. Germline CDR1 is MGHDK and CDR2 is SYGVNS. CDR3 DNA: TGTGCCAGCAGTGGGACACTGAATGAAAAACTGTTTTTT. Protein product: CASSGTLNEKLFF.

This clonotype came up many times. This chain links TRBV7-8 with TRBJ1-4; D not certain. Germline CDR1 is SGHVS and CDR2 is FQNEAQ. The CDR3 length is 13 residues. Trimming removed 6 bases from V and 8 bases from J, with 13 bases in between. The chain's CDR3 is CASRAGLLEKLFF. The CDR3 DNA is TGTGCCAGCAGAGCCGGGCTTCTAGAAAAACTGTTTTTT.

This clonotype was seen repeatedly, ten times or more. The rearrangement uses TRBV28 and TRBJ1-5; 8 positions agree with TRBD1. Losses at the gene ends were 8 bases for V and 3 bases for J; bases not matched to a gene: 6. Germline V gene sequence: CDR1 MDHEN, CDR2 SYDVKM. CDR3 length: 14 residues. DNA of the CDR3: TGTGCCAGCCGCCGGACAGGGAACAATCAGCCCCAGCATTTT. This sequence encodes CASRRTGNNQPQHF.

This clonotype showed up many times. The chain couples TRBV15 to TRBJ2-5; the D is unclear. This CDR3 spans 17 amino acids. Germline loops: CDR1 LNHNV, CDR2 YYDKDF (reference sequence). V was trimmed by 0 bases and J by 5 bases, leaving 19 bases between them. For the CDR3, the DNA is TGTGCCACCAGCAGAGAAAAATCGGGCGGACCCAGGGAGACCCAGTACTTC. Translating gives CATSREKSGGPRETQYF.

This clonotype was detected only once. The chain joins TRBV6-2 or TRBV6-3 to TRBJ2-7, with D uncertain. Germline V gene data show CDR1 as MNHEY and CDR2 as SVGEGT. The CDR3 spans 15 residues. The V gene lost 6 bases and the J gene lost 4 bases, with 19 bases spanning the gap. CDR3 in amino acids: CASSPALGTSYEQYF. In DNA, the CDR3 is TGTGCCAGCAGCCCAGCCCTGGGCACATCGTACGAGCAGTACTTC.